This T cell receptor beta chain was obtained from a study of T-cell memory formation after mild COVID-19. Across the study: Across donors, TCR clusters were largely donor specific.

General observations from the study: Pre-infection memory contained some responding clones, which suggested that cross-reactive memory had joined.

Comment on this clonotype: The target antigen is unknown.

The CDR3 runs 14 residues. CDR1 MGHRA and CDR2 YSYEKL come from the germline V gene. V lost 5 bases, J lost 4 bases, and 14 bases lay in between. MiXCR, run by TCRdb on the 5' RACE reads, gives a single entry per CDR3 protein. The sample contains 300,000 to 400,000 distinct CDR3 sequences, 28% of which appear only once. This sequence originates from an adult woman who had mild COVID-19 (a few samples of this study predate the infection). Cell type and time point are not known. This chain connects TRBV4-1 to TRBJ1-1; D is ambiguous. Sequenced: PBMCs or a T cell subset sorted from them (not recorded which). This CDR3 reads CASSVRFEGTEAFF. The CDR3, as DNA: TGCGCCAGCAGCGTACGCTTCGAGGGCACTGAAGCTTTCTTT.